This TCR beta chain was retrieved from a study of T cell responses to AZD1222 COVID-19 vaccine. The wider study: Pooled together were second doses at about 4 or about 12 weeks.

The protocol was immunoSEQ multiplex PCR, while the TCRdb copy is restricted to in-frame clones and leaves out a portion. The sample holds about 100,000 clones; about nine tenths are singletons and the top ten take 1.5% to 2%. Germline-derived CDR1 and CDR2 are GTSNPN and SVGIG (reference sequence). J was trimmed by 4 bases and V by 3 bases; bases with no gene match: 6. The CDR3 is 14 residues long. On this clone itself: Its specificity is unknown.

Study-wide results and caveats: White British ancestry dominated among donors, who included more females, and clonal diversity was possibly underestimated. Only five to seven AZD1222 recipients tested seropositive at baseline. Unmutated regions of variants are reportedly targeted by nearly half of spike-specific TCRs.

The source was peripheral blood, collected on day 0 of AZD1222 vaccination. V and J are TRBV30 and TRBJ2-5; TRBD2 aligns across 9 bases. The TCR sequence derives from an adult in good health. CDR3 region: CAWSRLAGRETQYF. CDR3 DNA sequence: TGTGCCTGGAGCCGGCTAGCGGGAAGAGAGACCCAGTACTTC. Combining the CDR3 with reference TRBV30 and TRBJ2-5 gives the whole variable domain SQTIHQWPATLVQPVGSPLSLECTVEGTSNPNLYWYRQAAGRGLQLLFYSVGIGQISSEVPQNLSASRPQDRQFILSSKKLLLSDSGFYLCAWSRLAGRETQYFGPGTRLLVL.